Below, one T cell receptor (beta chain) is given with its context. This record belongs to a study of blood T cell repertoires in COVID-19. As for the study in general: There were acute and convalescent COVID-19 samples, and they came from the United States, Italy and Spain.

Germline CDR1 reads SEHNR; CDR2 reads FQNEAQ (reference sequence). The CDR3 sequence is 12 residues long. Trimming removed 5 bases from V and 6 bases from J, with 9 bases in between. The repertoire was sequenced with immunoSEQ multiplex PCR; TCRdb's copy has only in-frame clones and lacks some. The profile shows about 240,000 clones, 75% to 90% of them singletons. The rearrangement uses TRBV7-9 and TRBJ2-3, with D possibly being TRBD2 (5 bases). Sequencing input: peripheral blood. The sequence was obtained from a man in his 60s who had recovered from COVID-19. CDR3 sequence: CASSKTGDTQYF. For the CDR3, the DNA is TGTGCCAGCAGCAAGACGGGGGATACGCAGTATTTT.